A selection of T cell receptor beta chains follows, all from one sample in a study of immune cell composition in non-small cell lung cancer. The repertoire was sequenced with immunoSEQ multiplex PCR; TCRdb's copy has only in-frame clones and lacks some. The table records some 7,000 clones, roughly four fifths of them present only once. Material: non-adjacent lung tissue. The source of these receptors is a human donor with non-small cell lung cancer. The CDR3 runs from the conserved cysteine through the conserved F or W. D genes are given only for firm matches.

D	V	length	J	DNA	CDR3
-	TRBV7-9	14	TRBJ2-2	TGTGCCAGCAGCGTAGGACAGACCACCGGGGAGCTGTTTTTT	CASSVGQTTGELFF
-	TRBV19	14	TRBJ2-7	TGTGCCAGTAGGCCCATGGGGGTCCCCTACGAGCAGTACTTC	CASRPMGVPYEQYF
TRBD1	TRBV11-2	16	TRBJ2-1	TGTGCCAGCAGCGCCAGACAGGGACGGTCCTACAATGAGCAGTTCTTC	CASSARQGRSYNEQFF
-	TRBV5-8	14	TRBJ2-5	TGTGCCAGCAGCCCTGGTACGGTCCAAGAGACCCAGTACTTC	CASSPGTVQETQYF
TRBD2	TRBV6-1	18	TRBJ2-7	TGTGCCAGCATTGAAACTAGCGGGGGGGCCAGTCGTCGCTACGAGCAGTACTTC	CASIETSGGASRRYEQYF
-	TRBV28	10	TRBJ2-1	TGTGCCAGCAGTTTCAATGAGCAGTTCTTC	CASSFNEQFF
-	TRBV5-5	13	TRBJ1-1	TGTGCCAGCAGCTTGGTGGGCGGAATTGAAGCTTTCTTT	CASSLVGGIEAFF
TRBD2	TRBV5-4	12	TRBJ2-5	TGCGTGGCGGGAGGGGGACTTGAGACCCAGTACTTC	CVAGGGLETQYF
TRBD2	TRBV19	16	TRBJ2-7	TGTGCCAGTAGTCCCCTAACTAGCGGGGGCCCCTACGAGCAGTACTTC	CASSPLTSGGPYEQYF
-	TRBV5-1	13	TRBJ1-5	TGCGCCAGCAGCTTAGACAGCAATCAGCCCCAGCATTTT	CASSLDSNQPQHF
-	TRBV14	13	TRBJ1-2	TGTGCCAGCAGCCAAGGCCAGGTCTATGGCTACACCTTC	CASSQGQVYGYTF
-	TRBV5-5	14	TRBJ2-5	TGTGCCAGCAGCTTGGGGCAGGTAACCGAGACCCAGTACTTC	CASSLGQVTETQYF
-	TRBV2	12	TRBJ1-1	TGTGCCGGCGGGACCTCGAACACTGAAGCTTTCTTT	CAGGTSNTEAFF